The TCR beta chain under discussion was sequenced for a study of cytotoxic CD8 clonotypes in ibrutinib-treated CLL. Measured with immunoSEQ multiplex PCR; TCRdb has only the in-frame clones, and not every one. The data contain over 45,000 clones, roughly 54% of them singletons. Trimming at V came to 6 bases and at J to 9 bases, leaving 5 bases not matched to a gene. The CDR3 contains 13 residues. The germline CDR1 and CDR2 sequences are MNHEY and SVGAGI. There are many counts of this clone. The receptor comes from a human donor with chronic lymphocytic leukemia. Material: PBMCs, obtained at disease progression, from a patient treated with ibrutinib. This chain connects TRBV6-5 to TRBJ1-6, with 7 bases that match TRBD1. CDR3 nucleotides: TGTGCCAGCAGACCTGACAGGGTTTCACCCCTCCACTTT. This sequence encodes CASRPDRVSPLHF.